The 18 T cell receptor beta chains presented below share a single source sample, sequenced in a study of T-cell memory formation after mild COVID-19. TCRdb fed the 5' RACE reads into MiXCR, producing one record per CDR3 protein. Counted here are about 200,000 distinct CDR3 sequences, about 16% occurring once; the ten biggest clones make up around 2.4%. Sequencing was performed on PBMCs or a T cell subset sorted from them (not recorded which). The receptors derive from an adult woman who had mild COVID-19 (a few samples of this study predate the infection). Cell type and time point are not known.

In its sample, this clonotype was seen a few times. CDR3 coding DNA: TGTGCCAGCAGCCACCCAATGGGGGGGGCCGACACAGATACGCAGTATTTT. Translated: CASSHPMGGADTDTQYF. The rearrangement joins TRBV4-2 to TRBJ2-3; D is possibly TRBD2 (7 bases). V dropped 3 bases and J dropped 2 bases, with 18 bases sitting between them. Per the germline V gene, CDR1 is LGHNA and CDR2 is YNFKEQ. The CDR3 is 17 residues long.

This clonotype occurred a few times. The chain recombines TRBV5-1 with TRBJ2-3; 8 bases align to TRBD1. CDR1 SGHRS and CDR2 YFSETQ come from the germline V gene. This CDR3 comprises 15 residues. Losses at the gene ends were 0 bases for V and 1 base for J; bases not matched to a gene: 1. The CDR3 DNA follows: TGCGCCAGCAGCTTGGAGGACAGGGGCACAGATACGCAGTATTTT. Protein product: CASSLEDRGTDTQYF.

This clonotype was recorded a few times. The CDR3 region is CASASLGTGELFF. The DNA for the CDR3 is TGTGCCAGCGCATCTTTGGGCACCGGGGAGCTGTTTTTT. This rearrangement joins TRBV6-1 to TRBJ2-2; D gene ambiguous. CDR3 size: 13 residues. Germline V lookup: CDR1 MNHNS, CDR2 SASEGT. Trimming took off 8 bases at V and 4 bases at J, with 11 bases between the two ends.

The chain links TRBV5-1 to TRBJ2-3; 10 bases line up with TRBD1. Germline V gene sequence: CDR1 SGHRS, CDR2 YFSETQ. This CDR3 comprises 16 residues. V lost 3 bases to trimming and J lost 6 bases; unmatched junction nucleotides: 10. The CDR3 region is CASSWTGTGEYDTQYF. DNA for the CDR3: TGCGCCAGCAGCTGGACCGGGACAGGGGAATACGATACGCAGTATTTT.

There are a few counts of this clonotype. The CDR3 DNA reads as TGCAGTGCCGGATCTTCACAGGGGGCGCGGGTGGTTCCTGGCTACACCTTC. This translates into CSAGSSQGARVVPGYTF. V usage is TRBV20-1 and J usage is TRBJ1-2, with TRBD1 matching 9 bases. The J segment lost 7 bases and the V segment lost 6 bases, leaving 21 bases of the junction unmatched. CDR3 length: 17 residues. The V gene's germline CDR1 is DFQATT and CDR2 SNEGSKA (reference sequence).

CDR3 loop: CATGLRGADTQYF. The CDR3 nucleotides are TGTGCCACCGGGTTAAGGGGAGCGGATACGCAGTATTTT. V gene TRBV5-4 combines with J gene TRBJ2-3; TRBD1 or TRBD2 may be the D gene (5 bases each). Germline CDR1 is SGHNT and CDR2 is YYREEE (reference sequence). Deletions cut 9 bases from V and 6 bases from J, with 17 bases between. This CDR3 region has 13 residues.

This clonotype was seen more than once but under ten times. The chain links TRBV9 to TRBJ1-2; 7 bases align to TRBD1. Unmatched junction bases numbered 3, after V lost 5 bases and J lost 2 bases. This CDR3 has 13 residues. Germline loops: CDR1 SGDLS, CDR2 YYNGEE. Here the CDR3 DNA reads TGTGCCAGCAGTATACAGGGGAACTATGGCTACACCTTC. Its protein is CASSIQGNYGYTF.

V gene TRBV4-2 combines with J gene TRBJ1-5, with a possible D match to TRBD1 (5 bases). CDR1 LGHNA and CDR2 YNFKEQ come from the germline V gene. V gave up 3 bases and J gave up 1 base, with 10 bases separating them. The length of the CDR3 is 15 residues. The CDR3 DNA reads as TGTGCCAGCAGCCAGGTTGCAGGGAGCAATCAGCCCCAGCATTTT. It encodes CASSQVAGSNQPQHF.

This rearrangement joins TRBV7-2 to TRBJ2-1; D is possibly TRBD1 or TRBD2 (5 bases each). Germline CDR1 is SGHTA and CDR2 is FQGNSA. V was trimmed by 4 bases and J by 10 bases, leaving 14 bases between them. This CDR3 has 13 amino acids. The CDR3 loop is CASSSDLRGEQFF. DNA of the CDR3: TGTGCCAGCAGCTCCGACCTCCGGGGCGAGCAGTTCTTC.

This clonotype has more than one count but fewer than ten. CDR3 amino acids: CASRVSRRDTGELFF. DNA of the CDR3: TGTGCCAGCAGGGTCTCCCGGCGGGACACCGGGGAGCTGTTTTTT. The chain is built from TRBV6-1 and TRBJ2-2; weak D call: TRBD2 (5 bases). The CDR3 has 15 residues. Germline V lookup: CDR1 MNHNS, CDR2 SASEGT. V was trimmed by 6 bases and J by 3 bases, leaving 14 bases between them.

The rearrangement joins TRBV5-4 to TRBJ1-5; D is unclear. This CDR3 spans 13 amino acids. V shed 4 bases and J shed 9 bases, with 14 bases lying between them. The V gene's germline CDR1 is SGHNT and CDR2 YYREEE (reference sequence). The CDR3 coding sequence is TGTGCCAGCAGCGTAGACCGATCCTCGCCCCAGCATTTT. It yields the protein CASSVDRSSPQHF.

This clonotype was detected ten times or more. This CDR3 reads CASSLGGQAYEQYF. The CDR3 nucleotides read TGTGCCAGCAGCCTGGGGGGACAGGCCTACGAGCAGTACTTC. The chain joins TRBV7-3 to TRBJ2-7, with TRBD1 matching over 8 bases. V dropped 5 bases and J dropped 2; count of bases not matched to a gene: 5. Germline V gene lookup returns CDR1 SGHTA and CDR2 FQGTGA. CDR3 length: 14 residues.

V usage is TRBV4-3 and J usage is TRBJ2-6, with D uncertain. Trimming cost V 8 bases and J 0 bases, with 11 bases left between them. This CDR3 has 15 residues. Germline lookup yields CDR1 LGHNA and CDR2 YSLEER. The CDR3 region is CASGLGNSGANVLTF. DNA for the CDR3: TGCGCCAGCGGGTTAGGGAACTCTGGGGCCAACGTCCTGACTTTC.

The V call is TRBV7-2, the J call TRBJ2-1; 12 bases line up with TRBD2. The CDR3 runs 16 residues. V lost 1 base, J lost 8 bases, and 6 bases stayed unmatched. Germline V gene sequence: CDR1 SGHTA, CDR2 FQGNSA. The CDR3 nucleotides read TGTGCCAGCAGCTTAGGGCTAGCGGGAGGGAAAGATGAGCAGTTCTTC. Its protein is CASSLGLAGGKDEQFF.

This clonotype was recorded a few times. The rearrangement uses TRBV5-1 and TRBJ2-5; D call uncertain. Looked up from germline, CDR1 is SGHRS and CDR2 is YFSETQ. V was pared by 7 bases and J by 0 bases, with 10 bases between. The CDR3 is made up of 13 amino acids. In DNA, the CDR3 is TGCGCCAGCTTTTCAGGAGACCAAGAGACCCAGTACTTC. Translated: CASFSGDQETQYF. Using reference TRBV5-1 and TRBJ2-5 for the parts outside the CDR3, the full variable domain is KAGVTQTPRYLIKTRGQQVTLSCSPISGHRSVSWYQQTPGQGLQFLFEYFSETQRNKGNFPGRFSGRQFSNSRSEMNVSTLELGDSALYLCASFSGDQETQYFGPGTRLLVL.

The chain couples TRBV27 to TRBJ1-6, with unresolved D. CDR3 length equals 14 residues. The germline CDR1 and CDR2 sequences are MNHEY and SMNVEV (reference sequence). V shed 4 bases and J shed 6 bases, with 10 bases lying between them. The CDR3: CASSSQRVNSPLHF. The CDR3, as DNA: TGTGCCAGCAGTTCCCAGAGAGTTAATTCACCCCTCCACTTT.

This clonotype has just a few counts. The J gene is TRBJ1-2, the V gene TRBV30; D is possibly TRBD1 (5 bases). The V gene lost 2 bases and the J gene lost 4 bases, with 17 bases spanning the gap. Germline V lookup: CDR1 GTSNPN, CDR2 SVGIG (reference sequence). This CDR3 is built from 15 residues. The DNA of the CDR3 is TGTGCCTGGAGTCACTGGAGCGGGGGGTCCTATGGCTACACCTTC. It is translated as CAWSHWSGGSYGYTF.

This chain links TRBV6-5 with TRBJ2-1; TRBD2 matches 7 bases. Germline V lookup: CDR1 MNHEY, CDR2 SVGAGI. The CDR3 has 15 residues. V trimming: 7 bases; J trimming: 0 bases; junction bases outside the gene matches: 6. CDR3 sequence reads: CASIATGGSYNEQFF. In DNA, the CDR3 is TGTGCCAGCATCGCGACGGGGGGCTCCTACAATGAGCAGTTCTTC.